One T cell receptor (beta chain) is described in this entry. Ten or more counts support this clonotype. Its binding antigen is unknown. No much larger clone is present one base from it, and per-base qualities are unavailable. This sample was included in a study of response to subunit inactivated influenza vaccine (dated by TCRdb to 2017 to 2018). Study-wide context: Deep quantitative profiling of the T cell receptor repertoire was used in the study to follow responses to a trivalent subunit inactivated influenza vaccine. Points the paper makes about the study in general: According to the authors, only a limited number of new T cells may be recruited by each seasonal influenza vaccination.

Receptor libraries were prepared by RT-PCR. Data came from an Illumina HiSeq 2500. TCRdb trimmed the raw reads at Q25, called clones with MiXCR and kept productive beta chains. Rows are unified per CDR3 protein, each entry keeping the most common DNA and genes. The sample yields approximately 500,000 distinct CDR3 sequences; under 25% were counted once. The top ten hold 2.8% of the sample. The cysteine opens and the phenylalanine closes a CDR3 of 11 amino acids. This entry keeps only the CDR3 DNA: 33 bases, framed from base 1. V and J lose 1 base and 5 bases, and a span of 4 bases separates them. According to the germline V gene (reference sequence), CDR1 reads DFQATT and CDR2 reads SNEGSKA. The data were also submitted as part of a second study, on T cells expressing NK-cell markers. As the second study states: TCR beta cDNA libraries were prepared using 5'RACE template switching, which introduced a universal primer site and unique molecular identifiers. In sorted CD3+CD56+NKG2C+, CD3+CD56+NKG2C- and CD3+CD56-NKG2C+ T-cell subsets from eight or nine donors, TCR beta-chain repertoires were profiled. Seven of the eight sequenced donors were HCMV-seropositive and one was HCMV-seronegative. To restrict sorting to alphabetaTCR-expressing T cells, an anti-gammadeltaTCR antibody was added in several experiments. In a handful of donors, the dominant CD3+CD56+NKG2C+ clonotypes ranked among the top 10 CD8+ clonotypes, making up roughly 1.0-8% of CD8+ T cells. Those dominant clonotypes were again the most abundant among CD3+CD56-NKG2C+ cells in several donors, at about 28.3-65%. Whether the expanded NKG2C-expressing T cell clones were specific for HCMV antigens was left unclear. The eight sequenced donors were randomly selected healthy volunteers, three men and five women. HCMV serostatus was determined by detecting HCMV-specific IgG in serum with a commercial ELISA kit. Ficoll density gradient centrifugation was used to isolate peripheral blood mononuclear cells from blood. Magnetic immunoseparation with Miltenyi isolation kits was used to isolate CD4+ and CD8+ T cells from PBMC. cDNA synthesis was primed from the TCR beta constant segment, followed by two successive PCR amplification steps. Sequencing of the libraries produced 2 x 150 bp reads on Illumina HiSeq 2000/2500, MiSeq or NextSeq. MIGEC was used to demultiplex reads and group the reads by UMI, and MiTCR was used to assemble and quantify clonotypes. To exclude erroneous sequences, only TCR cDNA sequences supported by at least two reads were retained. The tcR package was used for downstream repertoire analysis, and clonotypes were matched between fractions using CDR3 nucleotide sequence together with V segment. VDJmatch was used to annotate antigen specificity against VDJdb, with one amino acid substitution in CDR3 permitted.

This TCR came from a man aged 45-65 years who received an inactivated influenza vaccine. Donor details come from another sample of the same person, matched by shared clones. The specimen was CD4+ T cells sorted from PBMCs, collected 11 to 12 days after vaccination. The rearrangement joined TRBV20-1 to TRBJ2-3; the D gene cannot be named for sure. In nucleotide form, the sequence is TGCAGTGCTAGAGTGAGAGATACGCAGTATTTT. Translated, it gives CSARVRDTQYF.